This TCR beta chain is from a study of T-cell reconstitution after alpha-beta-depleted transplantation in children. Overall study findings and caveats: About two months after transplant, alpha-beta T cells reportedly came from several hundred expanded graft clones. Some patients showed high day-60 TCRbeta diversity, which derived from surviving recipient T cells and thymic progenitors. Fresh T-cell production supplied most of the T-cell counts and diversity seen one year after transplant.

The TCRbeta library was prepared with unique molecular identifiers. MiXCR was run by TCRdb on the PCR reads, yielding one entry per CDR3 protein. There are about 980,000 distinct CDR3 sequences in the sample; about 29% occur only once, and roughly 28% lies in the top ten. As concerns this clonotype: Antigen unknown.

This receptor was obtained from a boy in the first two years of life who had a stem cell transplant for SCID, so the T cells may come from the graft donor. The sequences come from PBMCs, mostly from graft donor cells, collected 360 days after TCRalphabeta/CD19-depleted stem cell transplant.

The CDR3 loop reads CASSMDRVAYSNQPQHF. The CDR3 region has the DNA TGTGCCAGCAGTATGGACAGGGTCGCCTATAGCAATCAGCCCCAGCATTTT. The V and J genes are TRBV12-3 or TRBV12-4 and TRBJ1-5; 8 nucleotides agree with TRBD1. This CDR3 spans 17 amino acids. V lost 5 bases, J lost 0 bases, and 9 bases stayed unmatched.